This T cell receptor beta chain was profiled in a study of T cell repertoires in cytomegalovirus infection. Study summary: Indications came from public TCR beta signatures; they pointed to CMV infection and to a matching HLA type.

Whole-study results and caveats: HLA-C-restricted CMV clonotypes gave the most frequent clonotype in two of eight donors.

After removal of 5 bases from V and 6 bases from J, the junction contained 8 bases not matched to a gene. Germline V gives CDR1 SGHDT, CDR2 YYEEEE. The CDR3 spans 14 residues. As for this clonotype: No antigen is known for it.

TCRdb called the reads again in MiXCR, with one record for every CDR3 protein. The sample lists 560,000 or so distinct CDR3 sequences, more than 15% seen once, with around 25% in the top ten. This TCR was sampled from a human donor in good health (CMV status not recorded). Some clones in this sample may be carry-over from other donors' samples. This chain uses TRBV5-6 with TRBJ2-3; TRBD2 matches at 8 bases. The specimen sequenced was CD8+ T cells from PBMCs. The DNA of the CDR3 is TGTGCCAGCAGTATCGGGGGGGGTCGTGATACGCAGTATTTT. Its protein is CASSIGGGRDTQYF.